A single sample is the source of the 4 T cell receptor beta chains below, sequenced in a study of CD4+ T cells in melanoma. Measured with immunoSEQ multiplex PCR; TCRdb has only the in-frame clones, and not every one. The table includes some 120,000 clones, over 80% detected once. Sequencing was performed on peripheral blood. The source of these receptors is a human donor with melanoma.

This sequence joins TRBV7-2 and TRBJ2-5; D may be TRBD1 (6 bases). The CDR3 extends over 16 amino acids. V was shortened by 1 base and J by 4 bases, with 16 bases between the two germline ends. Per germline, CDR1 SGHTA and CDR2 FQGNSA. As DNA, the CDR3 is TGTGCCAGCAGCTTAGGGACAGCGGTGCGGGCAGAGACCCAGTACTTC. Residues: CASSLGTAVRAETQYF.

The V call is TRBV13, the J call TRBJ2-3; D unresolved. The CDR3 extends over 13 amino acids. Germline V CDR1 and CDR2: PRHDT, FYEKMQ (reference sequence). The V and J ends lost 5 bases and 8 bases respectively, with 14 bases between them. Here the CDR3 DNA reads TGTGCCAGCAGCATCCCTACGCGCAGTACGCAGTATTTT. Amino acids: CASSIPTRSTQYF. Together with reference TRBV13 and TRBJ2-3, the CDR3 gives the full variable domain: AAGVIQSPRHLIKEKRETATLKCYPIPRHDTVYWYQQGPGQDPQFLISFYEKMQSDKGSIPDRFSAQQFSDYHSELNMSSLELGDSALYFCASSIPTRSTQYFGPGTRLTVL.

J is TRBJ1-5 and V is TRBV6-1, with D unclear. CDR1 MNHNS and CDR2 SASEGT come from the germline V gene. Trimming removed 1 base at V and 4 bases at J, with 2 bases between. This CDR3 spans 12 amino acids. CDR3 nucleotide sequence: TGTGCCAGCAGTGAAGGGAATCAGCCCCAGCATTTT. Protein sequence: CASSEGNQPQHF.

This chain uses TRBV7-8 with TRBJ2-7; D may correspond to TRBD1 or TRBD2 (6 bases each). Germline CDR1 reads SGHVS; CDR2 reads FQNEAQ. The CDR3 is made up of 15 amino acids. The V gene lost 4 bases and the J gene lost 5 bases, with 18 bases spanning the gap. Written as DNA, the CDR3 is TGTGCCAGCAGCTACACCAAAAGTGGGGGGCACGAGCAGTACTTC. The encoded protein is CASSYTKSGGHEQYF.